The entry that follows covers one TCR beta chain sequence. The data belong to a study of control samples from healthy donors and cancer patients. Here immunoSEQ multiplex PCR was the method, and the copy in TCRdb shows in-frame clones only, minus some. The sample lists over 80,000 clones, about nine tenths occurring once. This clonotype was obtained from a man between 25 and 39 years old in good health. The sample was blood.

CDR3 amino acids: CASSPPGGGGSTEAFF. In DNA, the CDR3 is TGTGCCAGCTCACCACCGGGAGGGGGAGGCAGCACTGAAGCTTTCTTT. The genes are TRBV18 and TRBJ1-1; perhaps TRBD1 as D (6 bases). Trimming took off 0 bases at V and 4 bases at J, with 15 bases between the two ends. The CDR3 loop spans 16 amino acids. CDR1 is KGHSH and CDR2 is LQKENI in the germline V gene.